The 24 T cell receptor beta chains in this list originate from one sample, sequenced in a study of Tregs in tolerant kidney transplant recipients. TCRdb's copy holds only in-frame clones and misses some; the assay was immunoSEQ multiplex PCR. The table shows about 240,000 clones, with 80% to 85% occurring only once. Sequencing was done on a sample of CD4+ T cells from blood. These receptors were obtained from a human donor in good health.

The CDR3 nucleotides are TGTGCCATCAGTGGGGGAGAGGGGAGAGAGGAAGAGACCCAGTACTTC. It yields the protein CAISGGEGREEETQYF. The rearrangement uses TRBV10-3 and TRBJ2-5, with D perhaps TRBD1 or TRBD2 (5 bases each). The CDR3 is 16 residues long. Germline V gene lookup returns CDR1 ENHRY and CDR2 SYGVKD. Trimming left V 4 bases short and J 3 bases short, with 18 bases between.

The chain carries TRBV5-1 and TRBJ2-3, with TRBD1 identical over 8 bases. Germline V CDR1 and CDR2: SGHRS, YFSETQ. The length of the CDR3 is 17 residues. V gave up 1 base and J gave up 2 bases; unmatched junction bases: 9. CDR3 sequence reads: CASSLSIGTGITDTQYF. The CDR3 DNA reads as TGCGCCAGCAGCTTGAGTATTGGGACAGGTATCACAGATACGCAGTATTTT.

This clone was seen a single time. The gene calls are TRBV2 and TRBJ1-5; 7 bases fit TRBD1. Unmatched junction bases numbered 6, after V lost 5 bases and J lost 2 bases. Per germline, CDR1 SNHLY and CDR2 FYNNEI. The CDR3 length is 15 residues. In DNA form, the CDR3 reads TGTGCCAGCAGTCTCCCCGACAGGGGCAATCAGCCCCAGCATTTT. Its translation is CASSLPDRGNQPQHF.

Points on this clone: The junction departs from the called germline gene at one end, perhaps through a read error. V usage is TRBV13 and J usage is TRBJ2-1, with 14 bases fitting TRBD2. Germline V lookup: CDR1 PRHDT, CDR2 FYEKMQ (reference sequence). The CDR3 runs 13 residues. CDR3: CASSLGTSGGQFF. The DNA for the CDR3 is TGTGCCAGCAGCCTAGGGACTAGCGGGGGACAGTTCTTC.

The chain carries TRBV6-5 and TRBJ2-5; 7 bases match TRBD1. With the DNA end fitting TRBJ2-7 better, the J assignment may be wrong. The CDR3 totals 14 residues. Germline CDR1 is MNHEY and CDR2 is SVGAGI. The CDR3 protein is CASRTNRGSYEQYF. In DNA form, the CDR3 reads TGTGCCAGCAGGACGAACAGGGGTAGCTACGAGCAGTACTTC.

The rearrangement uses TRBV2 and TRBJ2-2, with TRBD2 identical over 12 bases. After removal of 5 bases from V and 4 bases from J, the junction contained 17 bases not matched to a gene. This CDR3 comprises 20 residues. CDR1 is SNHLY and CDR2 is FYNNEI in the germline V gene. DNA for the CDR3: TGTGCCAGCAGTAAACGACTAGCGGGGGCCGGAACGCCGGCCACCGGGGAGCTGTTTTTT. Amino acid sequence: CASSKRLAGAGTPATGELFF.

This clone was observed a few times. The CDR3 DNA follows: TGCGCCAGCAGCTTAGCGGGGACTACAGCGGAGCAGTACTTC. Its translation is CASSLAGTTAEQYF. The genes are TRBV5-1 and TRBJ2-7, with TRBD2 matching over 7 bases. Germline lookup yields CDR1 SGHRS and CDR2 YFSETQ. The CDR3 totals 14 residues. V shed 2 bases, J shed 7 bases, and the junction held 9 bases outside the gene matches.

A few counts support this clone. V is TRBV10-1 and J is TRBJ2-7; TRBD2 is a possible D gene (6 bases). Germline CDR1 and CDR2: WNHNN and SYGVQD (reference sequence). The germline V and J ends were trimmed by 0 bases and 3 bases, with 9 bases remaining between them. This CDR3 has 14 residues. DNA for the CDR3: TGCGCCAGCAGTGAGTCGAGGAGGGGCTACGAGCAGTACTTC. Translation: CASSESRRGYEQYF.

The rearrangement links TRBV27 to TRBJ2-5; a possible D gene is TRBD2 (6 bases). This CDR3 comprises 15 residues. Trimming shortened V by 6 bases and J by 2 bases, and 16 bases separated the two germline ends. Looked up from germline, CDR1 is MNHEY and CDR2 is SMNVEV (reference sequence). The CDR3 reads CASRPHGGNQETQYF. The CDR3, as DNA: TGTGCCAGCAGACCCCACGGGGGTAATCAAGAGACCCAGTACTTC.

This clone was seen a handful of times. The chain couples TRBV19 to TRBJ2-1; 7 nucleotides line up with TRBD1. This CDR3 comprises 17 residues. Germline CDR1 and CDR2: LNHDA and SQIVND (reference sequence). The V gene end was trimmed by 9 bases and the J gene end by 4 bases; junction bases not matched to a gene: 18. The CDR3 nucleotides read TGTGCCAGGAGTGCCAACAGGGGACCCGGGTGGTACAATGAGCAGTTCTTC. Translated: CARSANRGPGWYNEQFF. The full variable domain, completed using reference TRBV19 and TRBJ2-1, is DGGITQSPKYLFRKEGQNVTLSCEQNLNHDAMYWYRQDPGQGLRLIYYSQIVNDFQKGDIAEGYSVSREKKESFPLTVTSAQKNPTAFYLCARSANRGPGWYNEQFFGPGTRLTVL.

The chain links TRBV7-2 to TRBJ1-5; 7 bases are shared with TRBD1. CDR1 is SGHTA and CDR2 is FQGNSA in the germline V gene. V lost 1 base to trimming and J lost 8 bases; unmatched junction nucleotides: 5. CDR3 size: 14 residues. The CDR3 reads CASSLDRGMEPQHF. The CDR3 DNA reads as TGTGCCAGCAGCTTAGACAGGGGTATGGAGCCCCAGCATTTT.

CDR3 DNA sequence: TGTGCCAGCAGCTCGGGACAGCCCAATGAGCAGTTCTTC. It yields the protein CASSSGQPNEQFF. J is TRBJ2-1 and V is TRBV5-5; 7 bases fit TRBD1. The CDR3 is 13 residues long. With 3 bases clipped from V and 6 bases from J, the junction kept 3 bases outside the gene matches. Germline V gene lookup returns CDR1 SGHKS and CDR2 YYEKEE (reference sequence).

The V and J genes are TRBV6-1 and TRBJ2-1, with TRBD2 identical over 8 bases. In germline, CDR1 is MNHNS, CDR2 SASEGT. The V and J ends lost 6 bases and 4 bases, in that order; junction bases with no gene match: 2. The CDR3 spans 13 residues. The CDR3 bases are TGTGCCAGCAGGACTAGCGCTTACAATGAGCAGTTCTTC. Its translation is CASRTSAYNEQFF.

V is TRBV10-1 and J is TRBJ2-7; TRBD1 matches 10 bases. CDR1 and CDR2 from the germline V gene are WNHNN and SYGVQD (reference sequence). The CDR3 loop spans 14 amino acids. The trim removed 6 bases at V and 3 bases at J, leaving 5 bases unmatched. CDR3 coding DNA: TGCGCCAGCAGCTTTGACAGGGGGCTCTACGAGCAGTACTTC. Translating gives CASSFDRGLYEQYF.

The V call is TRBV5-1, the J call TRBJ2-2; D gene ambiguous. This CDR3 has 14 amino acids. Trimming left V 4 bases short and J 1 base short, with 8 bases between. CDR1 and CDR2 (germline): SGHRS, YFSETQ. The CDR3: CASSTAGNTGELFF. CDR3 nucleotides: TGCGCCAGCAGCACGGCCGGGAACACCGGGGAGCTGTTTTTT. The entire variable domain, with the rest obtained from reference TRBV5-1 and TRBJ2-2, is as follows: KAGVTQTPRYLIKTRGQQVTLSCSPISGHRSVSWYQQTPGQGLQFLFEYFSETQRNKGNFPGRFSGRQFSNSRSEMNVSTLELGDSALYLCASSTAGNTGELFFGEGSRLTVL.

The genes are TRBV7-9 and TRBJ2-7; D might be TRBD1 (5 bases). The V and J ends lost 4 bases and 3 bases respectively, with 13 bases between them. CDR3 length: 14 amino acids. Germline V gene lookup returns CDR1 SEHNR and CDR2 FQNEAQ (reference sequence). CDR3: CASSSIRGDYEQYF. The CDR3 bases are TGTGCCAGCAGCTCCATAAGGGGTGACTACGAGCAGTACTTC.

The chain combines TRBV5-1 with TRBJ1-2; 11 bases agree with TRBD1. The length of the CDR3 is 13 residues. V shed 4 bases and J 8 bases; nucleotides not matched to a gene: 4. From germline, CDR1 is SGHRS and CDR2 YFSETQ. The CDR3 region is CASSRGQGGGYTF. The CDR3 DNA reads TGCGCCAGCAGCCGGGGACAGGGGGGCGGCTACACCTTC.

V usage is TRBV19 and J usage is TRBJ1-4, with a possible D match to TRBD1 (6 bases). The CDR3 runs 13 residues. Germline V gives CDR1 LNHDA, CDR2 SQIVND (reference sequence). Trimming removed 7 bases at V and 6 bases at J, with 12 bases between. The CDR3 region has the DNA TGTGCCAGTACGAGGGGGAGTTATGAAAAACTGTTTTTT. Its translation: CASTRGSYEKLFF. Together with reference TRBV19 and TRBJ1-4, the CDR3 gives the full variable domain: DGGITQSPKYLFRKEGQNVTLSCEQNLNHDAMYWYRQDPGQGLRLIYYSQIVNDFQKGDIAEGYSVSREKKESFPLTVTSAQKNPTAFYLCASTRGSYEKLFFGSGTQLSVL.

This chain connects TRBV7-8 to TRBJ2-2; D remains unclear. The CDR3 is 13 residues long. Per the germline V gene, CDR1 is SGHVS and CDR2 is FQNEAQ. V was cut by 7 bases and J by 5 bases, with 11 bases left in between. This chain's CDR3 is CASNLIETGELFF. CDR3 sequence (DNA): TGTGCCAGCAACCTGATAGAGACCGGGGAGCTGTTTTTT.

V and J are TRBV7-2 and TRBJ2-7; D not certain. The CDR3 runs 18 residues. V was clipped by 5 bases and J by 0 bases, with 23 bases between them. CDR1 SGHTA and CDR2 FQGNSA come from the germline V gene. The CDR3 sequence is CASSLLPPSTLSSYEQYF. CDR3 nucleotides: TGTGCCAGCAGCCTATTACCCCCTTCGACTTTAAGCTCCTACGAGCAGTACTTC. The full variable domain, with the rest looked up from reference TRBV7-2 and TRBJ2-7, is GAGVSQSPSNKVTEKGKDVELRCDPISGHTALYWYRQSLGQGLEFLIYFQGNSAPDKSGLPSDRFSAERTGGSVSTLTIQRTQQEDSAVYLCASSLLPPSTLSSYEQYFGPGTRLTVT.

The chain joins TRBV4-1 to TRBJ2-2; 8 bases align to TRBD2. This CDR3 has 15 amino acids. In germline, CDR1 is MGHRA, CDR2 YSYEKL. V lost 1 base and J lost 4; bases outside the gene matches: 2. The DNA of the CDR3 is TGCGCCAGCAGCCAAGCGGGAGGGATCACCGGGGAGCTGTTTTTT. Translation: CASSQAGGITGELFF.

V usage is TRBV5-1 and J usage is TRBJ2-2; TRBD2 is a possible D gene (6 bases). Germline CDR1 SGHRS, CDR2 YFSETQ. There are 13 residues in the CDR3. The V end lost 4 bases, the J end lost 3 bases, and 7 bases lay between the germline ends. In nucleotides, the CDR3 is TGCGCCAGCAGCGCTAGCGACACCGGGGAGCTGTTTTTT. This gives the protein CASSASDTGELFF.

The chain recombines TRBV6-6 with TRBJ1-5; tentatively, D is TRBD1 (6 bases). Germline V CDR1 and CDR2: MNHNY, SVGAGI (reference sequence). The CDR3 has 16 amino acids. V gave up 6 bases and J gave up 2 bases, with 17 bases separating them. DNA of the CDR3: TGTGCCAGCAGGGGACATGGTTTAGGGGGCAATCAGCCCCAGCATTTT. This codes for CASRGHGLGGNQPQHF.

This clone has more than one count but fewer than ten. This chain links TRBV5-4 with TRBJ2-7; D ambiguous. There are 15 residues in the CDR3. Trimming shortened V by 1 base and J by 1 base, and 12 bases separated the two germline ends. The V gene's germline CDR1 is SGHNT and CDR2 YYREEE (reference sequence). CDR3 DNA sequence: TGTGCCAGCAGCTTGTCCCGCAGCGAATCCTACGAGCAGTACTTC. It encodes CASSLSRSESYEQYF.